Below, 14 T cell receptor beta chains from the same sample are listed, as sequenced in a study of CD8+ T cells in alopecia areata. Extraction of RNA preceded its reverse transcription into cDNA, which served as the sequencing template. Measured with immunoSEQ multiplex PCR; TCRdb has only the in-frame clones, and not every one. The data contain some 170,000 clones, about 70% of them seen just once; the ten biggest clones take up approximately 10%. The sample was CD8+ T cells sorted from blood, taken at week 0. The receptors originated from a human donor with alopecia areata.

This CDR3 reads CASSYGTGVTEAFF. The CDR3 coding sequence is TGTGCCAGCAGTTACGGGACAGGGGTCACTGAAGCTTTCTTT. V is TRBV6-5 and J is TRBJ1-1; TRBD1 matches 10 bases. Germline CDR1 and CDR2: MNHEY and SVGAGI. After removal of 2 bases from V and 4 bases from J, the junction contained 1 base not matched to a gene. There are 14 residues in the CDR3.

V is TRBV9 and J is TRBJ1-1; no definite D call. Germline V CDR1 and CDR2: SGDLS, YYNGEE. The CDR3 totals 14 residues. V lost 0 bases to trimming and J lost 1 base, with 7 bases between them. The CDR3 DNA is TGTGCCAGCAGCGTAGTACAGACGAACACTGAAGCTTTCTTT. This codes for CASSVVQTNTEAFF.

The rearrangement links TRBV6-1 to TRBJ2-1; possible D gene TRBD2, 6 bases. CDR1 MNHNS and CDR2 SASEGT come from the germline V gene. Trimming took 4 bases from V and 12 from J, leaving 16 bases between them. CDR3 length equals 13 residues. The CDR3 nucleotides read TGTGCCAGCAGTGTAGGAGGGTCTGGGAGGCAGTTCTTC. Translated: CASSVGGSGRQFF.

This chain joins TRBV13 and TRBJ2-7, with D tentatively TRBD1 or TRBD2 (5 bases each). Per the germline V gene, CDR1 is PRHDT and CDR2 is FYEKMQ (reference sequence). V lost 5 bases and J lost 3, with 20 bases in between. The CDR3 has 16 residues. The CDR3, as DNA: TGTGCCAGCAGCGGGACGGACGGTGGATGGGGCTACGAGCAGTACTTC. Translated: CASSGTDGGWGYEQYF.

This clone has more than one count but fewer than ten. This chain connects TRBV7-2 to TRBJ1-5, with D perhaps matching TRBD1 (5 bases). V was shortened by 2 bases and J by 5 bases, with 13 bases between the two germline ends. The germline V gene encodes CDR1 SGHTA and CDR2 FQGNSA. The CDR3 runs 15 residues. The CDR3 DNA sequence: TGTGCCAGCAGCTTAAATAGGGGCCGAGATCAGCCCCAGCATTTT. This translates into CASSLNRGRDQPQHF.

V gene TRBV13 combines with J gene TRBJ1-6; the D is unclear. V dropped 5 bases and J dropped 7 bases, with 15 bases sitting between them. Germline CDR1 and CDR2: PRHDT and FYEKMQ (reference sequence). The CDR3 totals 15 residues. The CDR3 DNA is TGTGCCAGCAGCGACCGACCTAAACAGAATTCACCCCTCCACTTT. Its translation: CASSDRPKQNSPLHF.

The rearrangement uses TRBV10-3 and TRBJ2-2, with unresolved D. The CDR3 is made up of 14 amino acids. The V gene lost 8 bases and the J gene lost 0 bases, with 10 bases spanning the gap. Germline V gives CDR1 ENHRY, CDR2 SYGVKD. The CDR3: CAILPNSNTGELFF. The CDR3 coding sequence is TGTGCCATCCTACCAAACTCGAACACCGGGGAGCTGTTTTTT.

This clone occurred once. The V call is TRBV30, the J call TRBJ1-1, with D unclear. Germline CDR1 and CDR2: GTSNPN and SVGIG (reference sequence). Trimming pared 3 bases from V and 0 bases from J, leaving 8 bases between. The CDR3 is made up of 13 amino acids. CDR3 amino acids: CAWRGGLNTEAFF. In DNA form, the CDR3 reads TGTGCCTGGAGGGGAGGACTGAACACTGAAGCTTTCTTT.

V is TRBV29-1 and J is TRBJ2-5; a possible D gene is TRBD1 (5 bases). This CDR3 has 13 amino acids. Deletions cut 3 bases from V and 6 bases from J, with 14 bases between. CDR1 and CDR2 (germline): SQVTM, ANQGSEA. The CDR3 protein is CSVEGQGVKTQYF. CDR3 DNA: TGCAGCGTTGAGGGTCAGGGTGTGAAGACCCAGTACTTC.

For the CDR3, the DNA is TGTGCCAGCACCCCCCCGGGGGGCACTGAAGCTTTCTTT. It encodes CASTPPGGTEAFF. The chain is built from TRBV11-2 and TRBJ1-1; D is perhaps TRBD1 (5 bases). V lost 7 bases, J lost 4 bases, and 13 bases lay in between. This CDR3 spans 13 amino acids. Looked up from germline, CDR1 is SGHAT and CDR2 is FQNNGV.

The chain is built from TRBV7-9 and TRBJ2-5; maybe TRBD1 (6 bases). CDR3 length: 15 residues. Germline CDR1 SEHNR, CDR2 FQNEAQ (reference sequence). V gave up 4 bases and J gave up 1 base, with 13 bases separating them. The CDR3 reads CASSSRTVFQETQYF. CDR3 bases: TGTGCCAGCAGCTCGCGGACAGTTTTCCAAGAGACCCAGTACTTC.

The chain is built from TRBV2 and TRBJ2-1; D is unresolved. This CDR3 contains 14 residues. The germline V gene has CDR1 SNHLY and CDR2 FYNNEI. V lost 6 bases and J lost 2, with 11 bases in between. CDR3 in amino acids: CASSWTAPYNEQFF. CDR3 bases: TGTGCCAGCAGCTGGACGGCCCCCTACAATGAGCAGTTCTTC.

This clone was found a few times. The rearrangement joins TRBV18 to TRBJ2-3, with unresolved D. Trimming cost V 5 bases and J 8 bases, with 14 bases left between them. Looked up from germline, CDR1 is KGHSH and CDR2 is LQKENI. CDR3 length: 13 amino acids. The CDR3 sequence is CASSSTKLGTQYF. The CDR3 DNA reads TGTGCCAGCTCATCAACCAAGCTTGGTACGCAGTATTTT.

The chain employs TRBV9 and TRBJ2-3; D not resolved. CDR1 is SGDLS and CDR2 is YYNGEE in the germline V gene. V was trimmed by 3 bases and J by 0 bases, leaving 17 bases between them. This CDR3 contains 17 residues. The CDR3 coding sequence is TGTGCCAGCAGCGAGCTTTCTACGCTCTCTAGCACAGATACGCAGTATTTT. It yields the protein CASSELSTLSSTDTQYF.